Listed below are T cell receptor beta chains from one sample, sequenced in a study of blood T cell repertoires in COVID-19. Using immunoSEQ multiplex PCR, the repertoire was profiled, and TCRdb retains in-frame clones only, with some absent. The repertoire includes 30,000 or so clones, roughly nine tenths of them detected once, and more than 20% sits in the top ten. Sequenced material: peripheral blood. These TCRs come from a human donor with active COVID-19. The donor label of this sample is uncertain. The CDR3 runs from the conserved cysteine through the conserved F or W. Each record gives: D gene, CDR3 length, V gene, clone size, J gene, CDR3 DNA, CDR3 protein. D genes are given only for firm matches. The listing skips clone size in some rows; elsewhere it reads once, few, many or a size class.

TRBD2	13	TRBV15	once	TRBJ2-5	TGTGCCACCAGACCGGGAGGGCAAGAGACCCAGTACTTC	CATRPGGQETQYF
.	16	TRBV6-1	.	TRBJ1-3	TGTGCCAGCAGTGAACGGCCCGGGATCTCTCGAAACACCATATATTTT	CASSERPGISRNTIYF
.	11	TRBV6-5	.	TRBJ1-1	TGTGCCAGCAGCTCCGGGACTGGGGATTTCTTT	CASSSGTGDFF
TRBD1	17	TRBV4-3	few	TRBJ1-6	TGCGCCAGCAGCCAAGATGGGTTCGGGACAGGGGGATCACCCCTCCACTTT	CASSQDGFGTGGSPLHF
TRBD1	15	TRBV19	.	TRBJ2-5	TGTGCCAGTAGTAACGCCCCCACAGGGGAGGAGACCCAGTACTTC	CASSNAPTGEETQYF
TRBD1	13	TRBV13	.	TRBJ2-7	TGTGCCAGCAGCTTAGAAGAAACAGGGGCGCAGTACTTC	CASSLEETGAQYF
TRBD2	15	TRBV3-1/TRBV3-2	.	TRBJ2-3	TGTGCCAGCAGCAAAAGCGGGGGGGCCCCAGATACGCAGTATTTT	CASSKSGGAPDTQYF
.	13	TRBV7-3	.	TRBJ1-4	TGTGCCAGCAGCTTTAGGCCCGGGGAAAAACTGTTTTTT	CASSFRPGEKLFF
TRBD2	15	TRBV5-1	.	TRBJ2-2	TGCGCCAGCAGCTTCGGGACTACAACTACCGGGGAGCTGTTTTTT	CASSFGTTTTGELFF
.	15	TRBV5-1	.	TRBJ2-3	TGCGCCAGCAGCATGGGCGGGGAAGGCACAGATACGCAGTATTTT	CASSMGGEGTDTQYF
.	14	TRBV5-1	.	TRBJ2-7	TGCGCCAGCAGCTTGGATCGGGGCTCCTACGAGCAGTACTTC	CASSLDRGSYEQYF
TRBD2	16	TRBV2	.	TRBJ2-2	TGTGCCAGCAGTGCAATACTAGCGCGTTACGCCGGGGAGCTGTTTTTT	CASSAILARYAGELFF
TRBD2	15	TRBV7-3	.	TRBJ2-3	TGTGCCAGCAGCCTAATAGCGGGAGCGGCAGATACGCAGTATTTT	CASSLIAGAADTQYF
.	14	TRBV7-2	.	TRBJ2-3	TGTGCCAGCAGCTTCCAATGGGGGGCAGATACGCAGTATTTT	CASSFQWGADTQYF
.	11	TRBV28	.	TRBJ2-5	TGTGCCAGCAGTTTCTTGGAGACCCAGTACTTC	CASSFLETQYF
TRBD1	14	TRBV5-1	.	TRBJ2-5	TGCGCCAGCAGCATGGGACAGAACCAAGAGACCCAGTACTTC	CASSMGQNQETQYF
TRBD1	13	TRBV6-6	.	TRBJ2-7	TGTGCCAGCAGTTACGACAGGGACAATGGGCAGTACTTC	CASSYDRDNGQYF
.	14	TRBV11-3	.	TRBJ2-3	TGTGCCAGCAGCTTAGGACTACAAGGAGATACGCAGTATTTT	CASSLGLQGDTQYF
TRBD1	15	TRBV3-1/TRBV3-2	once	TRBJ1-6	TGTGCCAGCAGAACCGTAAACAGGGGTAATTCACCCCTCCACTTT	CASRTVNRGNSPLHF
TRBD2	17	TRBV6-2/TRBV6-3	.	TRBJ2-3	TGTGCCAGCAGTTACAACGTAGCGGGGGGGCTCGGAGATACGCAGTATTTT	CASSYNVAGGLGDTQYF
TRBD2	15	TRBV28	.	TRBJ2-5	TGTGCCAGCAGCAGTAGCGGGAGGATCTCGGAGACCCAGTACTTC	CASSSSGRISETQYF
TRBD1	15	TRBV5-6	.	TRBJ1-1	TGTGCCAGCAGCTCCGACAGGGGCCAGGGCACTGAAGCTTTCTTT	CASSSDRGQGTEAFF
TRBD1	14	TRBV29-1	.	TRBJ2-7	TGCAGCGTTGAAGATTGGTCAGGGGGCTACGAGCAGTACTTC	CSVEDWSGGYEQYF
.	14	TRBV21-1	.	TRBJ2-5	TGTGCCAGCAGAGAGGACAGGGAGGAGGAGACCCAGTACTTC	CASREDREEETQYF
TRBD2	13	TRBV6-5	.	TRBJ2-1	TGTGCCAGTAGGACTAGCGGGGGCAATGAGCAGTTCTTC	CASRTSGGNEQFF
TRBD1	16	TRBV5-4	.	TRBJ2-7	TGTGCCAGCAGCTCACCCGGGACAGGGGGCCACCACGAGCAGTACTTC	CASSSPGTGGHHEQYF
.	15	TRBV18	.	TRBJ1-1	TGTGCCAGCTCACCACGCGTGGGCTTGGACACTGAAGCTTTCTTT	CASSPRVGLDTEAFF